This TCR beta chain was recovered during a study of human T cells and chemical hapten exposure. Whole-study context: Investigators sensitized roughly 2 cm by roughly 2 cm of upper inner arm skin with 2% DPC.

Overall study findings and caveats: TCRs above 1 in 1000 frequency stayed constant with DPC sensitization.

This clonotype was recorded many times. Its target is unknown. In germline, CDR1 is SGHTA, CDR2 FQGNSA. The CDR3 sequence is 15 residues long. The V segment lost 6 bases and the J segment 6 bases; nucleotides outside the gene matches: 11. TCRdb reprocessed the RACE reads with MiXCR, giving one entry per CDR3 protein. The sample includes some 360,000 distinct CDR3 sequences, 5.1% of them seen just once. As to time point: pre-sensitization, week 0. Treatment denoted: therapeutic diphenylcyclopropenone sensitization with weekly scalp DPC. People who gave samples had alopecia, were 18 to 70 years old, and were suitable for DPC.

V is TRBV7-2 and J is TRBJ1-5, with 7 bases identical to TRBD1. The sequenced sample was whole blood, obtained in connection with sensitization to the hapten diphenylcyclopropenone (DPC). The receptor was derived from a woman in her fifties or sixties with alopecia areata. Some clones in this sample may be carry-over from other donors' samples. Here the CDR3 reads CASSFGQATGQPQHF. The CDR3 DNA follows: TGTGCCAGCAGTTTTGGACAGGCCACAGGTCAGCCCCAGCATTTT.